This T cell receptor (beta chain) is drawn from a study of blood T cell repertoires in COVID-19. Looking at the study overall: Sources were T cells, B-cell-depleted T cells, or PBMCs; the material itself was cDNA or gDNA.

Living in about two dozen US areas, the participants were between about 18 and 90 years of age. Per the germline V gene, CDR1 is MRHNA and CDR2 is SNTAGT. Trimming cost V 7 bases and J 8 bases; bases outside gene matches: 6. This CDR3 region has 14 residues. The assay was immunoSEQ multiplex PCR, and TCRdb's table has in-frame clones only and misses some. The sample lists 200,000 to 300,000 clones; around nine tenths were seen once. The TCR comes from a woman between 18 and 29 years old who had recovered from COVID-19. Sequenced sample: PBMCs or T cells enriched from blood (not recorded which). The chain uses TRBV6-4 and TRBJ2-1, with 12 bases aligning to TRBD1. The DNA of the CDR3 is TGTGCCAGCACCCCGGGACAGGGGGCGGATGAGCAGTTCTTC. Amino acid sequence: CASTPGQGADEQFF.